The 24 T cell receptor beta chains listed next were all sequenced from one sample in a study of graft-versus-host responses after intestinal transplantation. Produced via immunoSEQ multiplex PCR; TCRdb's table is partial and in-frame only. The sample holds tens of thousands of clones, around 89% seen once. No antigen has been identified for these receptors. The starting material was unstimulated CD8+ T cells sorted from spleen or lymph node cells, obtained before intestinal transplant. These receptors were taken from a human donor who received an intestinal transplant.

The chain uses TRBV7-9 and TRBJ2-7; TRBD1 matches 8 bases. CDR3 size: 15 residues. Germline CDR1 is SEHNR and CDR2 is FQNEAQ (reference sequence). The V segment lost 4 bases and the J segment 3 bases; nucleotides outside the gene matches: 8. The CDR3 DNA reads TGTGCCAGCAGCTCGACAGGGGCCGACCACTACGAGCAGTACTTC. It yields the protein CASSSTGADHYEQYF.

The J gene is TRBJ1-1, the V gene TRBV5-4; D unclear. In germline, CDR1 is SGHNT, CDR2 YYREEE (reference sequence). The CDR3 length is 15 residues. Trimming shortened V by 0 bases and J by 1 base, and 10 bases separated the two germline ends. The CDR3 loop is CASSLEVVGNTEAFF. The CDR3 bases are TGTGCCAGCAGCTTGGAAGTAGTCGGGAACACTGAAGCTTTCTTT.

The J gene is TRBJ2-7, the V gene TRBV19, with TRBD1 matching 10 bases. V trimming: 5 bases; J trimming: 5 bases; junction bases outside the gene matches: 9. Per the germline V gene, CDR1 is LNHDA and CDR2 is SQIVND (reference sequence). The CDR3 loop spans 15 amino acids. The CDR3 here is CASSPWGQGMNEQYF. CDR3 nucleotide sequence: TGTGCCAGTAGTCCATGGGGACAGGGGATGAACGAGCAGTACTTC.

J is TRBJ2-1 and V is TRBV7-6; tentative D call: TRBD2 (6 bases). CDR3 length: 13 residues. Germline V gene lookup returns CDR1 SGHVS and CDR2 FNYEAQ. V was cut by 0 bases and J by 7 bases, with 7 bases left in between. The CDR3 here is CASSLAAGNEQFF. The DNA for the CDR3 is TGTGCCAGCAGCTTAGCGGCGGGGAATGAGCAGTTCTTC.

The chain uses TRBV4-1 and TRBJ2-3, with D perhaps matching TRBD2 (5 bases). Germline CDR1 MGHRA, CDR2 YSYEKL. The length of the CDR3 is 14 residues. The V gene lost 4 bases and the J gene lost 5 bases, with 13 bases spanning the gap. CDR3 nucleotides: TGCGCCAGCAGCCCCTTGGGGAGTGGAGATACGCAGTATTTT. It is translated as CASSPLGSGDTQYF.

The genes are TRBV25-1 and TRBJ2-1, with 8 bases lining up with TRBD1. This CDR3 spans 14 amino acids. Trimming cost V 7 bases and J 2 bases; bases outside gene matches: 4. Germline CDR1 is MGHDK and CDR2 is SYGVNS. The CDR3 here is CASTGTGAYNEQFF. The CDR3 DNA reads as TGTGCCAGCACCGGGACAGGTGCCTACAATGAGCAGTTCTTC.

This chain links TRBV6-5 with TRBJ2-5, with D possibly TRBD2 on 7 matching bases. V lost 2 bases, J lost 3 bases, and 13 bases lay in between. The CDR3 spans 15 residues. Germline V lookup: CDR1 MNHEY, CDR2 SVGAGI. The CDR3 protein is CASSYTPGGKETQYF. For the CDR3, the DNA is TGTGCCAGCAGTTACACCCCGGGGGGCAAAGAGACCCAGTACTTC.

The chain links TRBV27 to TRBJ2-1, with D possibly TRBD2 on 6 matching bases. Germline CDR1 and CDR2: MNHEY and SMNVEV (reference sequence). V was clipped by 6 bases and J by 8 bases, with 14 bases between them. The CDR3 totals 13 residues. The CDR3 DNA reads as TGTGCCAGCAGCCCGCGGGGCGGCTATGAGCAGTTCTTC. Its protein is CASSPRGGYEQFF.

V usage is TRBV27 and J usage is TRBJ1-2; 8 bases fit TRBD1. The CDR3 covers 15 residues. After removal of 5 bases from V and 7 bases from J, the junction contained 12 bases not matched to a gene. CDR1 and CDR2 from the germline V gene are MNHEY and SMNVEV (reference sequence). The CDR3 sequence is CASSQDREGQFGYTF. The CDR3 nucleotides read TGTGCCAGCAGTCAGGACAGGGAAGGGCAATTTGGCTACACCTTC.

This clone was seen more than once but under ten times. The genes are TRBV7-9 and TRBJ1-1; D remains unclear. Germline assignment: CDR1 SEHNR and CDR2 FQNEAQ (reference sequence). V lost 5 bases to trimming and J lost 4 bases, with 14 bases between them. This CDR3 has 14 residues. The CDR3 nucleotides are TGTGCCAGCAGCCCCGTGCGGGGTGGCACTGAAGCTTTCTTT. Amino acid sequence: CASSPVRGGTEAFF.

This rearrangement joins TRBV4-1 to TRBJ2-1, with unresolved D. The germline CDR1 and CDR2 sequences are MGHRA and YSYEKL. Trimming removed 0 bases from V and 8 bases from J, with 5 bases in between. The CDR3 is made up of 12 amino acids. The CDR3 loop is CASSQDLDEQFF. The CDR3 DNA follows: TGCGCCAGCAGCCAAGATCTTGATGAGCAGTTCTTC.

The chain couples TRBV7-9 to TRBJ1-5; D is ambiguous. The germline V and J ends were trimmed by 5 bases and 7 bases, with 12 bases remaining between them. The CDR3 contains 13 residues. Germline CDR1 reads SEHNR; CDR2 reads FQNEAQ (reference sequence). The CDR3 nucleotides are TGTGCCAGCAGCCCTCACAAAGAACAGCCCCAGCATTTT. Encoded protein: CASSPHKEQPQHF.

The J gene is TRBJ2-4, the V gene TRBV4-1; no definite D call. CDR3 size: 15 residues. V lost 2 bases and J lost 6, with 14 bases in between. Germline loops: CDR1 MGHRA, CDR2 YSYEKL. CDR3 in DNA: TGCGCCAGCAGCCAAACCTATTGGCGGAGAAACATTCAGTACTTC. Protein sequence: CASSQTYWRRNIQYF.

The V gene is TRBV5-1, the J gene TRBJ2-6; D perhaps matches TRBD1 (6 bases). The CDR3 length is 16 residues. Germline V gene lookup returns CDR1 SGHRS and CDR2 YFSETQ. V was cut by 0 bases and J by 0 bases, with 7 bases left in between. The CDR3 DNA follows: TGCGCCAGCAGCTTGGTGGGGGCCTCTGGGGCCAACGTCCTGACTTTC. Protein: CASSLVGASGANVLTF.

This CDR3 is CSVLYSASYEQYF. In nucleotides, the CDR3 is TGCAGCGTCCTATATAGCGCGTCCTACGAGCAGTACTTC. The gene calls are TRBV29-1 and TRBJ2-7, with D possibly being TRBD2 (5 bases). There are 13 residues in the CDR3. Looked up from germline, CDR1 is SQVTM and CDR2 is ANQGSEA. V lost 6 bases and J lost 1, with 13 bases in between.

The chain links TRBV15 to TRBJ2-3, with 8 bases fitting TRBD2. The CDR3 contains 14 residues. With 3 bases clipped from V and 7 bases from J, the junction kept 6 bases outside the gene matches. Germline V CDR1 and CDR2: LNHNV, YYDKDF (reference sequence). The CDR3: CATSREGLANTQYF. The CDR3, as DNA: TGTGCCACCAGCAGGGAAGGACTAGCCAATACGCAGTATTTT.

This sequence joins TRBV7-9 and TRBJ1-2; no reliable D call. V lost 2 bases and J 8 bases, leaving 9 bases between the germline ends. The CDR3 loop spans 12 amino acids. Germline values: CDR1 SEHNR, CDR2 FQNEAQ (reference sequence). The CDR3 spells CASSLWATGYTF. CDR3 DNA: TGTGCCAGCAGCTTATGGGCAACGGGCTACACCTTC.

This clone was found once. The chain uses TRBV29-1 and TRBJ2-2; 12 nucleotides align to TRBD2. The CDR3 spans 20 residues. V lost 7 bases to trimming and J lost 6 bases; unmatched junction nucleotides: 24. The V gene's germline CDR1 is SQVTM and CDR2 ANQGSEA. DNA for the CDR3: TGCAGCGGCCTCATGGCTGAGCTAGCGGGAGGGCCTGTCGGCCCCGGGGAGCTGTTTTTT. The encoded protein is CSGLMAELAGGPVGPGELFF.

The rearrangement joins TRBV29-1 to TRBJ2-1; 7 bases match TRBD2. Germline V CDR1 and CDR2: SQVTM, ANQGSEA. Germline trimming cut 8 bases from V and 0 bases from J; bases unmatched to any gene: 19. The CDR3 is made up of 18 amino acids. CDR3 in amino acids: CSIQGAGDPPSSYNEQFF. The CDR3 DNA is TGCAGCATCCAAGGGGCGGGGGACCCTCCAAGCTCCTACAATGAGCAGTTCTTC.

V is TRBV4-1 and J is TRBJ2-5, with 7 bases matching TRBD1. The length of the CDR3 is 16 residues. In germline, CDR1 is MGHRA, CDR2 YSYEKL. V gave up 0 bases and J gave up 2 bases; unmatched junction bases: 6. The CDR3 is CASSQDGGQIQETQYF. Here the CDR3 DNA reads TGCGCCAGCAGCCAAGATGGGGGACAGATTCAAGAGACCCAGTACTTC.

The V call is TRBV30, the J call TRBJ2-1; 10 bases match TRBD2. After removal of 4 bases from V and 0 bases from J, the junction contained 15 bases not matched to a gene. Germline V CDR1 and CDR2: GTSNPN, SVGIG (reference sequence). The length of the CDR3 is 19 residues. CDR3 in DNA: TGTGCCTGGACGATCGTTTTAGCGGGGGGCCCAAGCTCCTACAATGAGCAGTTCTTC. This sequence encodes CAWTIVLAGGPSSYNEQFF.

The chain uses TRBV10-1 and TRBJ1-2; TRBD1 matches at 7 bases. Germline V gene data show CDR1 as WNHNN and CDR2 as SYGVQD (reference sequence). The CDR3 has 17 amino acids. The ends lost 2 bases at V and 0 bases at J; junction bases unmatched: 9. The CDR3 is CASSEGSFDRANYGYTF. The DNA for the CDR3 is TGCGCCAGCAGTGAGGGGTCATTCGACAGGGCTAACTATGGCTACACCTTC.

The rearrangement uses TRBV27 and TRBJ1-5; D unclear. The CDR3 totals 16 residues. Germline V gene sequence: CDR1 MNHEY, CDR2 SMNVEV (reference sequence). V shed 3 bases and J shed 0 bases, with 12 bases lying between them. In DNA, the CDR3 is TGTGCCAGCAGTTTCTGGGCCGACGGTAGCAATCAGCCCCAGCATTTT. Translating gives CASSFWADGSNQPQHF.

The chain carries TRBV7-8 and TRBJ2-2; perhaps TRBD1 as D (6 bases). Per germline, CDR1 SGHVS and CDR2 FQNEAQ. CDR3 length equals 14 residues. V was trimmed by 5 bases and J by 0 bases, leaving 7 bases between them. CDR3 region: CASSRTANTGELFF. The CDR3, as DNA: TGTGCCAGCAGCCGGACAGCGAACACCGGGGAGCTGTTTTTT.